The clone carrying this T cell receptor (beta chain) was observed a handful of times. Its target is not known. This specimen belongs to a study of beta chain features in type 1 diabetes. General study results and limits: Insertions at VDJ junctions were less frequent in type 1 diabetes patients. These patients also deleted more nucleotides at the same junctions. Within patients, naive, central memory and Treg TCRB repertoires seemed more similar than within healthy donors.

Reverse transcribing all isolated RNA meant expressed TCRB transcripts were sequenced. Clones were read by immunoSEQ multiplex PCR, and TCRdb kept only the in-frame ones, dropping some. The sample has hundreds of thousands of clones, around a sixth seen once. Averaging roughly 110 mL, one heparinised blood draw was given by each donor. CDR3 size: 16 residues. Trimming cost V 0 bases and J 0 bases, with 12 bases left between them. From germline, CDR1 is SGDLS and CDR2 YYNGEE. The chain combines TRBV9 with TRBJ1-1; D unresolved. Input material: naive CD4+ T cells from blood. This receptor was obtained from a man aged 18 to 29 in good health. The CDR3 coding sequence is TGTGCCAGCAGCGTAGATCCCGGCCCAATGAACACTGAAGCTTTCTTT. Its protein product is CASSVDPGPMNTEAFF.